This TCR beta chain was recovered during a study of shared clonotypes between healthy human individuals. Study-wide points: Larger richness was generally estimated for naive than memory subsets.

As to this clone: Its specificity is unknown.

All the donors were Caucasian adults who lived in Nashville, Tennessee. Sequencing used immunoSEQ multiplex PCR; TCRdb keeps in-frame clones, though not all of them. The data hold 2,500,000 or so clones, with 85% to 95% observed a single time. Per the germline V gene, CDR1 is SGHDN and CDR2 is FVKESK. The germline V and J ends were trimmed by 2 bases and 15 bases, with 11 bases remaining between them. The CDR3 is 11 amino acids. The specimen was naive CD4+ T cells from PBMCs. Subset in this sample: CD45RA+ positively selected. The TCR sequence derives from a man between 18 and 29 years old in good health. Some clones in this sample may be carry-over from other donors' samples. This rearrangement joins TRBV14 to TRBJ2-1; D not certain. CDR3: CASSQNDPLFF. For the CDR3, the DNA is TGTGCCAGCAGCCAAAACGATCCCTTGTTCTTC.